This entry is about one T cell receptor beta chain. The CDR3 is made up of 15 amino acids. Germline CDR1 is SGDLS and CDR2 is YYNGEE. Trimming at V came to 1 base and at J to 1 base, leaving 4 bases not matched to a gene. Original processing notes: Amplification of reference gene primers provided the estimated nucleated cell counts. Generated by immunoSEQ multiplex PCR, the TCRdb table keeps only in-frame clones and is missing some. From that table come the V and J calls and clone size; the DNA was used to work out D and trimming. The sample has 250,000 to 300,000 clones; approximately 93% are singletons. This sample was included in a study of blood T cell repertoires in COVID-19.

The sequence was obtained from a woman aged 30 to 39 with COVID-19, enrolled during active disease. The rearrangement uses TRBV9 and TRBJ2-7; 8 nucleotides line up with TRBD2. Sequenced: peripheral blood. CDR3 residues: CASSVLAGNSYEQYF. The CDR3 DNA reads TGTGCCAGCAGCGTACTAGCGGGCAATTCCTACGAGCAGTACTTC.